This T cell receptor (beta chain) was retrieved from a study of blood T cell repertoires in COVID-19. Study-wide context: Specimens from acute and convalescent COVID-19 originated in the United States, Italy and Spain. The analysed material was cDNA or gDNA that came from T cells, B-cell-depleted T cells, or PBMCs.

In the authors' workflow: Nucleated cell number was recorded as an estimate derived from reference gene primer amplification. Data came from immunoSEQ multiplex PCR; TCRdb stores just in-frame clones and leaves some out. The V and J calls and clone size come from that table; D and trimming were worked out from the DNA. The top ten clones hold under 8.5% of a sample with 380,000 or so clones, 80% to 90% of them seen once. This TCR was recovered from a woman between 55 and 75 years old with COVID-19, enrolled during active disease. The sequencing input was peripheral blood.

The CDR3 is CASSYSTLGVHEQYF. The CDR3 nucleotides read TGTGCCAGCAGTTACTCGACTTTAGGGGTCCACGAGCAGTACTTC. V and J are TRBV6-5 and TRBJ2-7; perhaps TRBD1 as D (5 bases). V was shortened by 0 bases and J by 5 bases, with 14 bases between the two germline ends. The CDR3 consists of 15 residues. Germline values: CDR1 MNHEY, CDR2 SVGAGI.